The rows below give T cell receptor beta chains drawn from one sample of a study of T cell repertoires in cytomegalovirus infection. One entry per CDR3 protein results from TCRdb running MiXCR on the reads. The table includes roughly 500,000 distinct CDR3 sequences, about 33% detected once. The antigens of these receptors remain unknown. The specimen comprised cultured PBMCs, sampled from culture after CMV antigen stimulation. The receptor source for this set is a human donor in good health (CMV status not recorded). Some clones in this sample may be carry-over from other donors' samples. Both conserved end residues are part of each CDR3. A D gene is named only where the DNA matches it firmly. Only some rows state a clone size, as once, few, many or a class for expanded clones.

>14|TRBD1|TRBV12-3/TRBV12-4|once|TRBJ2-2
TGTGCCAGCAACGACAGGGACAACACCGGGCAGCTGTTTTTT
CASNDRDNTGQLFF
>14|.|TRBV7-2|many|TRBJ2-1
TGTGCCAGCAGCTTAGGCTTAGCATCCAATGAGCAGTTCTTC
CASSLGLASNEQFF
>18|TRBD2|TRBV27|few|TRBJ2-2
TGTGCCAGCAGTGTGGGACTAGCGGAAATGGGGCGCGCCGGGGAGCTGTTTTTT
CASSVGLAEMGRAGELFF
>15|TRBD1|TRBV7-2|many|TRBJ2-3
TGTGCCAGCAGCTTTACAGGGGATTACACAGATACGCAGTATTTT
CASSFTGDYTDTQYF
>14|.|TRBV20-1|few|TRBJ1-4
TGCAGTGCCAACCTCCTTAGCCCACATGAAAAACTGTTTTTT
CSANLLSPHEKLFF
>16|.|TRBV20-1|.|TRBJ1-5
TGCAGTGCTAGAGAGCGGAGCTTTAGGGATAATCAGCCCCAGCATTTT
CSARERSFRDNQPQHF
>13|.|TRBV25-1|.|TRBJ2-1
TGTGCCAGTCTGGGCAGCAGGGTAAATGAGCAGTTCTTC
CASLGSRVNEQFF
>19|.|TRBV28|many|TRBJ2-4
TGTGCCAGCAGTTCCCTTGGGAACGCGCCACTACTAGCCAAAAACATTCAGTACTTC
CASSSLGNAPLLAKNIQYF
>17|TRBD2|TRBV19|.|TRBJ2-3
TGTGCCAGTAGTACCCTGACTAGCGGAGAGCATCCAAGGACGCAGTATTTT
CASSTLTSGEHPRTQYF
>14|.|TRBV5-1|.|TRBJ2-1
TGCGCCAGCGGACTTAGGACAATAGCGGATGAGCAGTTCTTC
CASGLRTIADEQFF
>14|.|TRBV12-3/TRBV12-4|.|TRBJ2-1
TGTGCCAGCAGTGAGGGGGGGAGGGGCAATGAGCAGTTCTTC
CASSEGGRGNEQFF
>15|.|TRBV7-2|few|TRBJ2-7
TGTGCCAGCAGTCTTCAGGGCCCTTGGTCGGGGGAGCAGTACTTC
CASSLQGPWSGEQYF
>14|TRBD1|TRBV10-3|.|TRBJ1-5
TGTGCCATCAGTGAGTCAGGGGGCGTTCAGCCCCAGCATTTT
CAISESGGVQPQHF
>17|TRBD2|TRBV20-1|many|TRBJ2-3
TGCAGTGCTAGAGGGACTAGCGGGAGTGCCCCCACAGATACGCAGTATTTT
CSARGTSGSAPTDTQYF
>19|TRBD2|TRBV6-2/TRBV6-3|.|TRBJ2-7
TGTGCCAGCAGCTCGCCTGGGACTAGCGGGAGATCCACCTCCTACGAGCAGTACTTC
CASSSPGTSGRSTSYEQYF
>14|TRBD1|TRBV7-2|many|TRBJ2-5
TGTGCCAGCAGCCCGAGGACAGGGTTTGGAGCCCAGTACTTC
CASSPRTGFGAQYF
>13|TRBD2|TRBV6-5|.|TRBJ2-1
TGTACTACTTACGGGGAGGGCCGGGGTGAGCAGTTCTTC
CTTYGEGRGEQFF
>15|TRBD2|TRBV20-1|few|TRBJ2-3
TGCAGTGCTAGAGTGGCTAGCGGGATCACAGATACGCAGTATTTT
CSARVASGITDTQYF
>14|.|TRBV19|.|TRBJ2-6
TGTGCCAGTAGTGGGGTAACTGGGGCCAACGTCCTGACTTTC
CASSGVTGANVLTF
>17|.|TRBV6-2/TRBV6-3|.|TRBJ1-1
TGTGCCAGCAGTTACTCGATCAAATTACAGTTGAACACTGAAGCTTTCTTT
CASSYSIKLQLNTEAFF
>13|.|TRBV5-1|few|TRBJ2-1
TGCGCCAGCAGCTTGGCCGGACAGCCCGAGCAGTTCTTC
CASSLAGQPEQFF
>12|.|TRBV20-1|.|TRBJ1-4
TGCAGTGCTTGGGCAACTAATGAAAAACTGTTTTTT
CSAWATNEKLFF
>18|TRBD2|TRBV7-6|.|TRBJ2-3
TGTGCCAGCAGCTTAGCGAGGAAGACTAGCGGGATCCCAGATACGCAGTATTTT
CASSLARKTSGIPDTQYF
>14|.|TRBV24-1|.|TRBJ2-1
TGTGCCACCAGTGGCAGGGACGGGGTCGATGAGCAGTTCTTC
CATSGRDGVDEQFF
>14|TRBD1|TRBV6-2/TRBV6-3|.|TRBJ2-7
TGTGCCAGCAGTAGGACAGGGCGAGACTACGAGCAGTACTTC
CASSRTGRDYEQYF
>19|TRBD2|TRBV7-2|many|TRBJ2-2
TGTGCCAGCAGCTCGGGACTAGCGGGAGGCCCCAGAGGAACCGGGGAGCTGTTTTTT
CASSSGLAGGPRGTGELFF
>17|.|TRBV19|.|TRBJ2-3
TGTGCCAGTAGTATGACCCTCGGGGGATCCAAAAGAGATACGCAGTATTTT
CASSMTLGGSKRDTQYF